These 18 T cell receptor beta chains originate from one sample sequenced in a study of blood T cells in healthy people across ages. Combining a sample-barcoded 5' primer with a J-beta primer mix, a second PCR ran for about 7 to 11 cycles. TCRdb used MiXCR to reprocess the 5' RACE reads, holding one entry per CDR3 protein. The sample records some 930,000 distinct CDR3 sequences, about 27% being singletons. The sample also formed part of further work on T cells of mothers and their children.

Specimen: blood. The receptors derive from a woman aged 40 to 50 in good health.

This clonotype was observed a single time. A much larger clone sits a single nucleotide away, making a read error possible. The rearrangement uses TRBV29-1 and TRBJ1-1, with no clear D. The CDR3 has 13 amino acids. CDR1 is SQVTM and CDR2 is ANQGSEA in the germline V gene. V was shortened by 6 bases and J by 3 bases, with 14 bases between the two germline ends. The CDR3 region is CSVGSVRYTEAFF. The DNA for the CDR3 is TGCAGCGTCGGTTCCGTGAGGTACACTGAAGCTTTCTTT.

This clonotype was seen more than once but under ten times. Possible read error: a much larger clone is one base away. The gene calls are TRBV6-5 and TRBJ2-5; 7 bases are a match to TRBD1. CDR3 length: 13 residues. CDR1 and CDR2 (germline): MNHEY, SVGAGI. J lost 5 bases, V lost 2 bases, and 2 bases had no gene match. In DNA, the CDR3 is TGTGCCAGCAGTTACAGGGGGCCGGAGACCCAGTACTTC. This translates into CASSYRGPETQYF.

This clonotype was recorded a few times. The chain carries TRBV3-1 and TRBJ2-7; D remains ambiguous. Germline CDR1 LGHDT, CDR2 YNNKEL (reference sequence). The V gene lost 0 bases and the J gene lost 3 bases, with 12 bases spanning the gap. The CDR3 has 15 residues. CDR3 in amino acids: CASSQDRIGRYEQYF. The CDR3 nucleotides are TGTGCCAGCAGCCAAGATCGTATAGGGCGCTACGAGCAGTACTTC.

This clonotype occurred many times. The chain carries TRBV2 and TRBJ2-1; 10 bases align to TRBD2. CDR3 length: 18 residues. Germline V gene data show CDR1 as SNHLY and CDR2 as FYNNEI. V trimming: 3 bases; J trimming: 0 bases; junction bases outside the gene matches: 8. The chain's CDR3 is CASSDLSGGTLSYNEQFF. The CDR3 region has the DNA TGTGCCAGCAGTGATCTTAGCGGGGGGACCCTCTCCTACAATGAGCAGTTCTTC.

V usage is TRBV20-1 and J usage is TRBJ1-2; D is possibly TRBD1 (6 bases). The germline V gene has CDR1 DFQATT and CDR2 SNEGSKA (reference sequence). The CDR3 contains 14 residues. V shed 0 bases and J shed 3 bases, with 11 bases lying between them. The CDR3 DNA reads TGCAGTGCTAGAGATGGGGGGGCTTACTATGGCTACACCTTC. The encoded protein is CSARDGGAYYGYTF.

The genes are TRBV3-1 and TRBJ2-7, with a possible D match to TRBD2 (5 bases). The V end lost 5 bases, the J end lost 3 bases, and 14 bases lay between the germline ends. The CDR3 length is 14 residues. Germline V lookup: CDR1 LGHDT, CDR2 YNNKEL (reference sequence). DNA of the CDR3: TGTGCCAGCAGCTCCTCGACTGGAGGCTACGAGCAGTACTTC. Its translation: CASSSSTGGYEQYF.

This clonotype was seen a handful of times. The chain uses TRBV6-1 and TRBJ1-1, with D tentatively TRBD1 (5 bases). Germline-derived CDR1 and CDR2 are MNHNS and SASEGT. Trimming stripped 6 bases from V and 1 base from J, with 9 bases between. This CDR3 comprises 13 residues. The CDR3 reads CASRMTENTEAFF. The CDR3 DNA follows: TGTGCCAGCAGGATGACAGAGAACACTGAAGCTTTCTTT.

This clonotype was seen many times. The chain employs TRBV20-1 and TRBJ1-2; D is uncertain. This CDR3 region has 12 residues. In germline, CDR1 is DFQATT, CDR2 SNEGSKA (reference sequence). V dropped 2 bases and J dropped 4 bases, with 8 bases sitting between them. CDR3 DNA: TGCAGTGCTAGAAAAAGGGCCTATGGCTACACCTTC. Its translation is CSARKRAYGYTF.

There are a few counts of this clonotype. J is TRBJ1-4 and V is TRBV2, with 9 bases aligning to TRBD1. The germline V gene has CDR1 SNHLY and CDR2 FYNNEI. V gave up 5 bases and J gave up 3 bases; unmatched junction bases: 4. The CDR3 loop spans 15 amino acids. Written as DNA, the CDR3 is TGTGCCAGCAGTCTGGACAGGGGAGCTAATGAAAAACTGTTTTTT. Amino acids: CASSLDRGANEKLFF.

With respect to this clonotype: A read error may produce the germline difference seen at one junction end. This chain uses TRBV7-7 with TRBJ2-3; tentative D call: TRBD2 (5 bases). The CDR3 has 15 amino acids. CDR1 SSHAT and CDR2 FNYEAQ come from the germline V gene (reference sequence). The CDR3 bases are TGTGCTAGCAGCGGAAGACGGAGGAGCACAGATACGCAGTATTTT. Its translation: CASSGRRRSTDTQYF.

This clonotype was counted at least ten times. The rearrangement links TRBV9 to TRBJ2-5; 14 bases map to TRBD2. The CDR3 is 18 amino acids. V dropped 3 bases and J dropped 4; count of bases not matched to a gene: 11. CDR1 and CDR2 from the germline V gene are SGDLS and YYNGEE. CDR3 sequence: CASSATQTSGGAGETQYF. The CDR3 nucleotides read TGTGCCAGCAGCGCCACCCAGACTAGCGGGGGGGCCGGAGAGACCCAGTACTTC.

Comments on this clonotype: At one of its ends the junction is not consistent with the germline gene, which may arise from a read error. The rearrangement links TRBV28 to TRBJ2-4; D is unclear. Looked up from germline, CDR1 is MDHEN and CDR2 is SYDVKM. The CDR3 has 15 amino acids. The CDR3 region has the DNA TGTGCCCGCAGTAGGACGGCGGTGGAGAAAAACATTCAGTACTTC. It codes for CARSRTAVEKNIQYF.

The rearrangement joins TRBV6-5 to TRBJ2-2; weak D call: TRBD1 (5 bases). This CDR3 is built from 14 residues. The V end was cut by 2 bases, the J end by 7 bases, with 11 bases between. Germline V gene data show CDR1 as MNHEY and CDR2 as SVGAGI. The CDR3 nucleotides read TGTGCCAGCAGTTACCAGGGAACCTACGGGGAGCTGTTTTTT. Protein product: CASSYQGTYGELFF.

The V gene is TRBV6-5, the J gene TRBJ2-7; 9 nucleotides align to TRBD1. Germline lookup yields CDR1 MNHEY and CDR2 SVGAGI. With V trimmed by 6 bases and J by 2 bases, 17 bases remained unmatched. This CDR3 region has 18 residues. CDR3 loop: CASSYDGTGNIGAYEQYF. CDR3 coding DNA: TGTGCCAGCAGCTACGACGGGACAGGGAATATCGGGGCCTACGAGCAGTACTTC.

This clonotype appeared a few times. V usage is TRBV7-9 and J usage is TRBJ2-5, with 7 positions matching TRBD2. V shed 5 bases and J 4 bases; nucleotides not matched to a gene: 4. Germline V lookup: CDR1 SEHNR, CDR2 FQNEAQ (reference sequence). The length of the CDR3 is 13 residues. The CDR3 region is CASSIPGGETQYF. As DNA, the CDR3 is TGTGCCAGCAGCATACCGGGGGGAGAGACCCAGTACTTC.

There are many counts of this clonotype. This chain links TRBV2 with TRBJ1-4, with no clear D. The germline CDR1 and CDR2 sequences are SNHLY and FYNNEI. CDR3 size: 14 residues. With 3 bases removed from V and 4 bases from J, the gap between germline ends came to 9 bases. The CDR3 bases are TGTGCCAGCAGTGACAGTATAAATAATGAAAAACTGTTTTTT. It yields the protein CASSDSINNEKLFF.

This clonotype showed up many times. The rearrangement links TRBV20-1 to TRBJ1-1; weak D call: TRBD1 (5 bases). The CDR3 has 14 amino acids. Germline CDR1 is DFQATT and CDR2 is SNEGSKA (reference sequence). Trimming pared 6 bases from V and 4 bases from J, leaving 18 bases between. DNA of the CDR3: TGCAGTGCGATCCGGGACCCGGCCGGCACTGAAGCTTTCTTT. This codes for CSAIRDPAGTEAFF.

The chain employs TRBV18 and TRBJ2-5; the match to TRBD2 covers 7 bases. This CDR3 region has 16 residues. V shed 1 base and J 0 bases; nucleotides not matched to a gene: 5. CDR1 KGHSH and CDR2 LQKENI come from the germline V gene. The CDR3, as DNA: TGTGCCAGCTCACCACTCGCGCGGGGGTACCAAGAGACCCAGTACTTC. This gives the protein CASSPLARGYQETQYF.